The 25 T cell receptor beta chains given below trace back to one sample, sequenced in a study of cytomegalovirus exposure and HLA in healthy donors. This PCR relied on a set of 60 Vbeta primers and 13 Jbeta primers. Libraries were prepared by immunoSEQ multiplex PCR; TCRdb keeps only in-frame clonotypes and omits some of them. The sample yields around 140,000 clones, 76% seen once. Sequenced input: PBMCs. These receptors originate from a female donor in good health and CMV-seropositive.

The chain recombines TRBV30 with TRBJ1-3; possibly TRBD1 for D (5 bases). The CDR3 has 14 residues. Germline values: CDR1 GTSNPN, CDR2 SVGIG (reference sequence). The V and J ends lost 4 bases and 4 bases respectively, with 14 bases between them. The CDR3 region is CAWKGGWGGNTIYF. CDR3 DNA sequence: TGTGCCTGGAAGGGAGGGTGGGGGGGAAACACCATATATTTT.

The chain employs TRBV5-1 and TRBJ2-7, with 10 bases aligning to TRBD1. V lost 3 bases, J lost 1 base, and 4 bases stayed unmatched. Germline V gene data show CDR1 as SGHRS and CDR2 as YFSETQ. The CDR3 consists of 15 residues. CDR3 DNA: TGCGCCAGCAGCTCGGACAGGGGGATATCCTACGAGCAGTACTTC. Protein sequence: CASSSDRGISYEQYF.

In DNA form, the CDR3 reads TGCGCCAGCAGCCAAGATCCTTGGGGCGCGGACACTGAAGCTTTCTTT. Amino acid sequence: CASSQDPWGADTEAFF. The rearrangement joins TRBV4-1 to TRBJ1-1, with D perhaps TRBD1 (5 bases). Germline V lookup: CDR1 MGHRA, CDR2 YSYEKL. There are 16 residues in the CDR3. V was pared by 0 bases and J by 3 bases, with 14 bases between.

This chain uses TRBV7-6 with TRBJ1-2, with D unresolved. Per germline, CDR1 SGHVS and CDR2 FNYEAQ. CDR3 length: 14 residues. V lost 5 bases and J lost 4, with 14 bases in between. The chain's CDR3 is CASSPPNSGYGYTF. In DNA form, the CDR3 reads TGTGCCAGCAGCCCCCCCAATTCGGGCTATGGCTACACCTTC.

Here the CDR3 DNA reads TGTGCCAGCAGCTTAGCAGCGGGAGGCACAGATACGCAGTATTTT. Residues: CASSLAAGGTDTQYF. The chain carries TRBV7-9 and TRBJ2-3, with 8 bases matching TRBD2. Germline loops: CDR1 SEHNR, CDR2 FQNEAQ (reference sequence). J gave up 1 base and V 0 bases, and 0 bases lay outside the gene matches. This CDR3 has 15 amino acids.

In regard to this clone: Additional DNA sequences in this sample encode the identical CDR3. V is TRBV7-2 and J is TRBJ2-7; TRBD2 agrees at 8 bases. CDR1 and CDR2 (germline): SGHTA, FQGNSA. The CDR3 is made up of 15 amino acids. V lost 0 bases, J lost 0 bases, and 1 base stayed unmatched. The CDR3 loop reads CASSLASGNSYEQYF. The CDR3 DNA is TGTGCCAGCAGCTTAGCTAGCGGGAACTCCTACGAGCAGTACTTC.

This chain's CDR3 is CASSLRGTAGNQPQHF. The CDR3 bases are TGTGCCAGCAGTTTAAGGGGTACGGCGGGCAATCAGCCCCAGCATTTT. The rearrangement links TRBV27 to TRBJ1-5; perhaps TRBD1 as D (5 bases). The CDR3 contains 16 residues. The V and J ends lost 2 bases and 2 bases respectively, with 13 bases between them. Germline V CDR1 and CDR2: MNHEY, SMNVEV (reference sequence).

The CDR3 DNA follows: TGTGCCAGCAGCCGGGGAAATGAGCAGTTCTTC. Protein sequence: CASSRGNEQFF. This chain links TRBV9 with TRBJ2-1; a weak D match, TRBD2 (5 bases). Germline CDR1 SGDLS, CDR2 YYNGEE. CDR3 size: 11 residues. The V gene lost 4 bases and the J gene lost 7 bases, with 6 bases spanning the gap.

CDR3 in DNA: TGTGCCATCAGTTTTGGGGGGATGAACACCGGGGAGCTGTTTTTT. It translates to CAISFGGMNTGELFF. This chain uses TRBV10-3 with TRBJ2-2, with D perhaps TRBD2 (6 bases). V lost 5 bases and J lost 1, with 11 bases in between. Germline loops: CDR1 ENHRY, CDR2 SYGVKD. The CDR3 contains 15 residues.

A few counts support this clone. CDR3 sequence reads: CASSSLRGSGANVLTF. DNA for the CDR3: TGCGCCAGCAGCTCCCTCCGGGGCTCTGGGGCCAACGTCCTGACTTTC. The V call is TRBV5-1, the J call TRBJ2-6, with a weak D call TRBD2 (5 bases). Deletions cut 3 bases from V and 0 bases from J, with 10 bases between. CDR1 SGHRS and CDR2 YFSETQ come from the germline V gene. This CDR3 contains 16 residues.

This clone was seen a few times. This chain links TRBV7-9 with TRBJ2-6; D may be TRBD1 (5 bases). The CDR3 loop spans 17 amino acids. Germline lookup yields CDR1 SEHNR and CDR2 FQNEAQ (reference sequence). V was trimmed by 5 bases and J by 0 bases, leaving 14 bases between them. CDR3 in amino acids: CASSPNTGTSGANVLTF. The CDR3 DNA follows: TGTGCCAGCAGCCCTAACACAGGTACCTCTGGGGCCAACGTCCTGACTTTC.

This sequence joins TRBV19 and TRBJ2-1; 9 positions match TRBD2. Germline lookup yields CDR1 LNHDA and CDR2 SQIVND (reference sequence). This CDR3 comprises 14 residues. The V and J ends lost 5 bases and 3 bases, in that order; junction bases with no gene match: 2. CDR3 DNA: TGTGCCAGTAGTCTAGCGGGAAACTACAATGAGCAGTTCTTC. Translation gives CASSLAGNYNEQFF.

The V call is TRBV5-1, the J call TRBJ2-1, with TRBD1 matching over 12 bases. V shed 0 bases and J 5 bases; nucleotides not matched to a gene: 18. CDR1 SGHRS and CDR2 YFSETQ come from the germline V gene. This CDR3 spans 21 amino acids. CDR3 sequence: CASSLERRGTGGVSWDNEQFF. CDR3 sequence (DNA): TGCGCCAGCAGCTTGGAGCGGCGCGGGACAGGGGGCGTTTCGTGGGACAATGAGCAGTTCTTC.

This chain joins TRBV30 and TRBJ1-2; possible D gene TRBD1, 5 bases. The CDR3 covers 12 residues. Between the trimmed V and J ends, which lost 5 bases and 1 base, there was a span of 8 bases. The germline gives CDR1 GTSNPN, CDR2 SVGIG (reference sequence). The CDR3 here is CAWGGHNYGYTF. The CDR3 DNA follows: TGTGCCTGGGGCGGACATAACTATGGCTACACCTTC.

The chain couples TRBV15 to TRBJ2-3; D possibly corresponds to TRBD2 (6 bases). Germline V gives CDR1 LNHNV, CDR2 YYDKDF (reference sequence). The CDR3 spans 15 residues. With 3 bases removed from V and 4 bases from J, the gap between germline ends came to 14 bases. The CDR3 here is CATSSYGLAADTQYF. The CDR3, as DNA: TGTGCCACCAGCAGTTACGGGTTAGCGGCAGATACGCAGTATTTT.

The chain combines TRBV2 with TRBJ1-1; 7 bases fit TRBD1. The ends lost 5 bases at V and 3 bases at J; junction bases unmatched: 12. Per germline, CDR1 SNHLY and CDR2 FYNNEI. This CDR3 spans 16 amino acids. CDR3: CASSHPEGGAYTEAFF. The CDR3 DNA sequence: TGTGCCAGCAGTCATCCGGAAGGGGGCGCGTACACTGAAGCTTTCTTT.

The CDR3 nucleotides read TGTGCCAGTACACCGGGACAGGAGAACACTGAAGCTTTCTTT. Amino acids: CASTPGQENTEAFF. The chain joins TRBV10-3 to TRBJ1-1; 8 bases are shared with TRBD1. This CDR3 spans 14 amino acids. J gave up 1 base and V 10 bases, and 8 bases lay outside the gene matches. Germline loops: CDR1 ENHRY, CDR2 SYGVKD.

This chain connects TRBV5-4 to TRBJ1-1; possible D gene TRBD1, 6 bases. V dropped 1 base and J dropped 0 bases, with 10 bases sitting between them. CDR3 length: 15 amino acids. Germline CDR1 reads SGHNT; CDR2 reads YYREEE (reference sequence). The CDR3: CASSLPGEMNTEAFF. The CDR3 DNA reads as TGTGCCAGCAGCTTGCCAGGGGAAATGAACACTGAAGCTTTCTTT.

The chain employs TRBV10-1 and TRBJ2-1; 9 bases align to TRBD1. The V and J ends lost 6 bases and 9 bases, in that order; junction bases with no gene match: 9. Germline assignment: CDR1 WNHNN and CDR2 SYGVQD (reference sequence). This CDR3 is built from 14 residues. CDR3 sequence reads: CASSGDRVVGEQFF. Written as DNA, the CDR3 is TGCGCCAGCAGCGGGGACAGGGTGGTAGGTGAGCAGTTCTTC.

In this sample, this clone turned up a few times. The chain joins TRBV5-6 to TRBJ2-5, with D possibly TRBD1 on 6 matching bases. The germline gives CDR1 SGHDT, CDR2 YYEEEE. Trimming left V 2 bases short and J 2 bases short, with 13 bases between. CDR3 length: 15 amino acids. This CDR3 reads CASSFFLQGQETQYF. The DNA of the CDR3 is TGTGCCAGCAGCTTCTTCTTGCAGGGGCAAGAGACCCAGTACTTC.

This clone has only a few counts. The chain recombines TRBV6-5 with TRBJ1-1; maybe TRBD1 (6 bases). V lost 6 bases, J lost 10 bases, and 15 bases lay in between. CDR1 is MNHEY, CDR2 SVGAGI, per germline. The CDR3 is made up of 12 amino acids. The CDR3 nucleotides are TGTGCCAGCAGCCCTAACAGGGAAGGAGCTTTCTTT. Encoded protein: CASSPNREGAFF.

The V call is TRBV11-3, the J call TRBJ2-7; 7 bases match TRBD1. This CDR3 comprises 17 residues. With V trimmed by 5 bases and J by 0 bases, 13 bases remained unmatched. Germline V lookup: CDR1 SGHNT, CDR2 YENEEA. CDR3 residues: CASSDNRQGRGSYEQYF. CDR3 bases: TGTGCCAGCAGCGATAATCGACAGGGCCGTGGCTCCTACGAGCAGTACTTC.

This rearrangement joins TRBV27 to TRBJ2-3, with 8 bases matching TRBD2. V lost 5 bases, J lost 4 bases, and 8 bases stayed unmatched. The germline V gene encodes CDR1 MNHEY and CDR2 SMNVEV (reference sequence). The CDR3 consists of 15 residues. The DNA of the CDR3 is TGTGCCAGCAGTCTTTCGGGGGGGTGGGCAGATACGCAGTATTTT. Translation: CASSLSGGWADTQYF.

The chain recombines TRBV7-9 with TRBJ2-3; TRBD1 matches 10 bases. CDR3 length: 16 amino acids. The V and J ends lost 1 base and 2 bases, in that order; junction bases with no gene match: 3. In germline, CDR1 is SEHNR, CDR2 FQNEAQ (reference sequence). CDR3 protein: CASSLGTGGFTDTQYF. CDR3 in DNA: TGTGCCAGCAGCTTAGGGACAGGGGGTTTCACAGATACGCAGTATTTT.

In this sample, this clone turned up a few times. The chain recombines TRBV5-4 with TRBJ2-1; 7 bases are a match to TRBD2. Germline trimming cut 1 base from V and 5 bases from J; bases unmatched to any gene: 6. CDR3 length: 15 amino acids. CDR1 SGHNT and CDR2 YYREEE come from the germline V gene (reference sequence). DNA of the CDR3: TGTGCCAGCAGCTTGTCTAGCGGATACAACAATGAGCAGTTCTTC. It yields the protein CASSLSSGYNNEQFF.